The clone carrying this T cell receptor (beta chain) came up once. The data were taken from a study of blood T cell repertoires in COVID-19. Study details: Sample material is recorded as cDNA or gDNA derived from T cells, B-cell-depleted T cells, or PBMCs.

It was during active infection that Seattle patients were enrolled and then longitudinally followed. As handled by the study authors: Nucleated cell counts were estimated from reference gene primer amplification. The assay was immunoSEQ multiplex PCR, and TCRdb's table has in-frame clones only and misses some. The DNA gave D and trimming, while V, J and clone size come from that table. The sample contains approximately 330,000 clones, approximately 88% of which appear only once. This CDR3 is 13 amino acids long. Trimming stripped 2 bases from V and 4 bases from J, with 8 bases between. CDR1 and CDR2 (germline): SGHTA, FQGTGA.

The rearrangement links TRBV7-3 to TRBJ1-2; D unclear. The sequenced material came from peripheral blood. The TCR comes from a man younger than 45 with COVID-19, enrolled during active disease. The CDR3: CASSLVGSYGYTF. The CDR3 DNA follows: TGTGCCAGCAGCTTAGTCGGGAGCTATGGCTACACCTTC. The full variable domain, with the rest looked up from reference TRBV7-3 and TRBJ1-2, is GAGVSQTPSNKVTEKGKYVELRCDPISGHTALYWYRQSLGQGPEFLIYFQGTGAADDSGLPNDRFFAVRPEGSVSTLKIQRTERGDSAVYLCASSLVGSYGYTFGSGTRLTVV.